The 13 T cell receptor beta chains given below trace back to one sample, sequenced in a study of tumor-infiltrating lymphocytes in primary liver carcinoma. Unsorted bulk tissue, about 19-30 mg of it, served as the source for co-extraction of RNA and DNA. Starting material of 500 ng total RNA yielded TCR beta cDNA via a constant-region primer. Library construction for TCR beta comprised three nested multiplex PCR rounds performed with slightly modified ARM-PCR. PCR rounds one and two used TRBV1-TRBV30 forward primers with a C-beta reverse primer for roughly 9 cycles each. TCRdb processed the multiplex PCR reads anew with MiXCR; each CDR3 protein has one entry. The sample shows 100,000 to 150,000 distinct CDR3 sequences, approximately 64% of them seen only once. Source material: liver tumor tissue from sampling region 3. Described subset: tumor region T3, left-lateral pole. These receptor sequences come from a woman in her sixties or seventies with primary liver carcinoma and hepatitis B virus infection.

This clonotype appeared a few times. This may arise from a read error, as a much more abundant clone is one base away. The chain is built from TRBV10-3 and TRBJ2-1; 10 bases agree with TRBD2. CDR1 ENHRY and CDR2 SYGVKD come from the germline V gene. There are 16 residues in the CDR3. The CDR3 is CVISESMKGLANEQFF. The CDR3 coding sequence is TGTGTCATCAGTGAGTCAATGAAGGGACTAGCGAATGAGCAGTTCTTC.

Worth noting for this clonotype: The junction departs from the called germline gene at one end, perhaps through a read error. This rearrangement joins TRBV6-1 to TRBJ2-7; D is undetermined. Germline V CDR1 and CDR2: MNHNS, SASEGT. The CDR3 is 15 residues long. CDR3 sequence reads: CANSEDPGSSYEQYF. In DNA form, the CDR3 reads TGTGCCAACAGTGAAGATCCTGGCTCCTCCTACGAGCAGTACTTC.

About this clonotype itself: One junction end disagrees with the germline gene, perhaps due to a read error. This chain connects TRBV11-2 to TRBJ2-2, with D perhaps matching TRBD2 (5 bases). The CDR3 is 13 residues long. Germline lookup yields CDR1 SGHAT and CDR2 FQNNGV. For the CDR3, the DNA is TGTGCCAGCAGTTTAGACGGGATTGGGGAGCTGTTTTTT. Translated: CASSLDGIGELFF.

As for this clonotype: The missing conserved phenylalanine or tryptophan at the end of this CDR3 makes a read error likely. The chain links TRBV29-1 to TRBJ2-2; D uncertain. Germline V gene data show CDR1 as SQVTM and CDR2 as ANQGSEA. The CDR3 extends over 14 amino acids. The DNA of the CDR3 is TGCAGCGTTGTTGCCAGCCTGAACACCGGTGAGCTGTTTCTT. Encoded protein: CSVVASLNTGELFL.

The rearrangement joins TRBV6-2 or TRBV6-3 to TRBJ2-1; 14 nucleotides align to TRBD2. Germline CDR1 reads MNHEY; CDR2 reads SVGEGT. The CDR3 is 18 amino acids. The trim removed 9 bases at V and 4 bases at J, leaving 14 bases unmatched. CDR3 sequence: CARSPGTSGRGTYNEQFF. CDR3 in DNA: TGTGCCAGGAGTCCCGGGACTAGCGGGAGAGGAACATACAATGAGCAGTTCTTC.

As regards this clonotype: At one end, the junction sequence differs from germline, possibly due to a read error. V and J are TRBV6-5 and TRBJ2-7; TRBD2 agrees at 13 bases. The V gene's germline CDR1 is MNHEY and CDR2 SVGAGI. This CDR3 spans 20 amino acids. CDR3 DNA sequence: TGTGCCAGCAGTTACTCCAGGTCACTAGCGGGAGGGCCCCTCAGGTACGAGGAGTACTTC. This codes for CASSYSRSLAGGPLRYEEYF.

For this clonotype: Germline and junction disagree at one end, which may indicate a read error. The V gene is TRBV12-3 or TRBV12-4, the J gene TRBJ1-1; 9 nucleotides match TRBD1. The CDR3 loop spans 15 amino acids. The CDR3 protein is CASSFRTGAATEASF. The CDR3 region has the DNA TGTGCCAGCAGTTTCCGGACAGGGGCGGCAACTGAAGCTTCCTTT.

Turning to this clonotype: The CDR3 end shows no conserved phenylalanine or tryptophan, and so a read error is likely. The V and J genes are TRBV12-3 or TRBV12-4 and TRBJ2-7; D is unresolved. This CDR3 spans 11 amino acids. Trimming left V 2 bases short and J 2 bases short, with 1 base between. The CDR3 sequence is CASSLTYEQYL. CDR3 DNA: TGTGCCAGCAGTTTAACCTACGAGCAGTACCTC.

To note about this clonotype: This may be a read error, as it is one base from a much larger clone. The DNA for the CDR3 is TGTGCCAGTCAGGGGGCATTGGGCGCCGGGGAGCTGTTTTTT. This encodes CASQGALGAGELFF. The V and J genes are TRBV6-5 and TRBJ2-2; 8 positions agree with TRBD1. From germline, CDR1 is MNHEY and CDR2 SVGAGI. The CDR3 covers 14 residues. V gave up 9 bases and J gave up 6 bases; unmatched junction bases: 9.

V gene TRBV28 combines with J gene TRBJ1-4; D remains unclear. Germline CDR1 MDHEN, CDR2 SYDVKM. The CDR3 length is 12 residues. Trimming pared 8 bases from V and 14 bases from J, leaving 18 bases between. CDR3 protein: CASGIQPVRLFF. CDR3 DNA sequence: TGTGCCAGCGGCATACAGCCGGTAAGGCTGTTTTTT.

For the CDR3, the DNA is TGTGCCAGCAGTATTAACGGACAGTCGACCGGCTACACCTTC. Protein sequence: CASSINGQSTGYTF. The chain recombines TRBV2 with TRBJ1-2, with D perhaps matching TRBD1 (6 bases). V lost 5 bases to trimming and J lost 8 bases, with 18 bases between them. The CDR3 has 14 amino acids. Germline CDR1 and CDR2: SNHLY and FYNNEI.

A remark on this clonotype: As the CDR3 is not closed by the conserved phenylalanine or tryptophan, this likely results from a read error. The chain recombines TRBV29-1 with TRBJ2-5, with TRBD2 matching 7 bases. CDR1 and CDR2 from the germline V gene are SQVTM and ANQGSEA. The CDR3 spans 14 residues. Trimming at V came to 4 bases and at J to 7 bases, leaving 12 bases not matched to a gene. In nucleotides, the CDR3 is TGCAGCGTTGGGGAAAAGCGGGAATCAGGGACCCAGTACTAC. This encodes CSVGEKRESGTQYY.

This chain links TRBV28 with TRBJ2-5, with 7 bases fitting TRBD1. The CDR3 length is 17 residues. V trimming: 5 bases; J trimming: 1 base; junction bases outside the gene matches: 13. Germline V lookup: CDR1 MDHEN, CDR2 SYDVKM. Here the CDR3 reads CASSMITGAPTQETQYF. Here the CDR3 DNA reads TGTGCCAGCAGTATGATCACAGGGGCCCCGACCCAAGAGACCCAGTACTTC.